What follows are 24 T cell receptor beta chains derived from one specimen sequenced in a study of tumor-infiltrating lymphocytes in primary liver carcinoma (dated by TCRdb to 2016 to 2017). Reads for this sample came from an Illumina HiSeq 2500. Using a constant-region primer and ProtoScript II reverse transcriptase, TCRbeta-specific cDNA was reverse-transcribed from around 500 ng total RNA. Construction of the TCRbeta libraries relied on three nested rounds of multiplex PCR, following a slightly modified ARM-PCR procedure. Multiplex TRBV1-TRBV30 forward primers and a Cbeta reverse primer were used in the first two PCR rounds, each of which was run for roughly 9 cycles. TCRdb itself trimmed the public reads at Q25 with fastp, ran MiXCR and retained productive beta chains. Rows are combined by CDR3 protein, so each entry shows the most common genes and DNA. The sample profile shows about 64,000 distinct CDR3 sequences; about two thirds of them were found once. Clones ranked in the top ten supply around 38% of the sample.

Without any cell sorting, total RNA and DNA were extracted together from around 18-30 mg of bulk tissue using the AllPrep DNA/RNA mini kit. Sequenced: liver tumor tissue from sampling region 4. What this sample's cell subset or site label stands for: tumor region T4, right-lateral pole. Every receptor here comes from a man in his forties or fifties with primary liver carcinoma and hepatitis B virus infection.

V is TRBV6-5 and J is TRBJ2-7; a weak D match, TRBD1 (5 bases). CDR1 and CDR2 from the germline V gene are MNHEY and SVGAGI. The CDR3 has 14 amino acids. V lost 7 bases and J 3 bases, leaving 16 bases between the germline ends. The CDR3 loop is CASIYDPRVYEQYF. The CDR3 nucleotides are TGTGCCAGCATATACGACCCCAGGGTCTACGAGCAGTACTTC.

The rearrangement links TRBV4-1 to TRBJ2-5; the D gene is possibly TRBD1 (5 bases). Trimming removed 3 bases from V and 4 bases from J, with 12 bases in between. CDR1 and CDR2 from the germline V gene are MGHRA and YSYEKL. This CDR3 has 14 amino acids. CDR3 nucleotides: TGCGCCAGCAGCCACAGGGCTCTCCCAGAGACCCAGTACTTC. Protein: CASSHRALPETQYF.

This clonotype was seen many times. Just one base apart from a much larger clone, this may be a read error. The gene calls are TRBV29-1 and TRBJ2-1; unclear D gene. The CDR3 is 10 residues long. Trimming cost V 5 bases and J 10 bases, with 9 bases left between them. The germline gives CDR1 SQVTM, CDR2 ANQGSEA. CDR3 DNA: TGCAGCGTTCTTGACGGCGAGCAGTTCTTC. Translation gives CSVLDGEQFF.

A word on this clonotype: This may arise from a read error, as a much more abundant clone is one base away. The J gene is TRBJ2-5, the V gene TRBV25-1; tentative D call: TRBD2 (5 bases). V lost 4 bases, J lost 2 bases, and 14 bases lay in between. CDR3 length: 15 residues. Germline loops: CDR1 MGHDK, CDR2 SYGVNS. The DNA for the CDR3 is TGTGCCAGCAGTGTATGGAGTCTAGCTCAAGAGACCCAGTACTTC. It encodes CASSVWSLAQETQYF.

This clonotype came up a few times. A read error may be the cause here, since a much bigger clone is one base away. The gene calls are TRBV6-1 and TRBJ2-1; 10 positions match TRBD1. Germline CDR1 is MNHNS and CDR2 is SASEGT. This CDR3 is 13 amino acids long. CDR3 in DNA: TGTGCCAGCAGAGAAGGGACAGGGGATGAGCAGTTCTTC. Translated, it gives CASREGTGDEQFF.

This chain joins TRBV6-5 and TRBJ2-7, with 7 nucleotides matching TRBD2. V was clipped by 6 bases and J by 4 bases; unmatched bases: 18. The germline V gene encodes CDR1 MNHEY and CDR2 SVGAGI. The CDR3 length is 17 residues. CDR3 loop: CASRTLTNGRPTYEQYF. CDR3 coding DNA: TGTGCCAGCAGGACATTGACTAACGGGAGGCCAACATACGAGCAGTACTTC.

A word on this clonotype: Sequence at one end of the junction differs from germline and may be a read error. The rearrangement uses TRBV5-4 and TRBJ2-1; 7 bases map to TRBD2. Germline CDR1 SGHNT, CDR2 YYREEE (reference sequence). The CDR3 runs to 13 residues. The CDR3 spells CARSWSGGGEQFF. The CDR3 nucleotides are TGTGCCCGCAGCTGGTCGGGGGGAGGTGAGCAGTTCTTC.

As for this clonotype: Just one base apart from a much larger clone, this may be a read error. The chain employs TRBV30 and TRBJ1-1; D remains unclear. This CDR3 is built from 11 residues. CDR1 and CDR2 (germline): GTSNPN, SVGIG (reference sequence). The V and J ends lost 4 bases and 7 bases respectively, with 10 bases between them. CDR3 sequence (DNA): TGTGCCTGGATATGGAAGTTTGAAGCTTTCTTT. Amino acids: CAWIWKFEAFF.

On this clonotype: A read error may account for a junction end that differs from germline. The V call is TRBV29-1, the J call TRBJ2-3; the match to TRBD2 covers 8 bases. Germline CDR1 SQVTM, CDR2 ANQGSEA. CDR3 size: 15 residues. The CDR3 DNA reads TGTAGCGTTTCCGGTACTAGCGGATCCACAGATACGCAGTATTTT. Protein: CSVSGTSGSTDTQYF.

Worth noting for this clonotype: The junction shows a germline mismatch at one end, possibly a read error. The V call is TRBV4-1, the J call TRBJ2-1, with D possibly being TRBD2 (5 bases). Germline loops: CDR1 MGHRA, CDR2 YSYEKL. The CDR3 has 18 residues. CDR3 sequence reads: CASSQRLSGHQDYSEQLF. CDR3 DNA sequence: TGCGCCAGCAGCCAACGCTTAAGTGGCCACCAAGACTACAGTGAGCAGCTCTTC.

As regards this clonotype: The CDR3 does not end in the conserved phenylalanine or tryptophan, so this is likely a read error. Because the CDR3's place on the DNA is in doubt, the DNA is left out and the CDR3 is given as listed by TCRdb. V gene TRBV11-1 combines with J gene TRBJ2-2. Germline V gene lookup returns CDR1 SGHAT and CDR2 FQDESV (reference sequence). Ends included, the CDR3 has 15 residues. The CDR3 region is CASSYIGPFSGEQFI.

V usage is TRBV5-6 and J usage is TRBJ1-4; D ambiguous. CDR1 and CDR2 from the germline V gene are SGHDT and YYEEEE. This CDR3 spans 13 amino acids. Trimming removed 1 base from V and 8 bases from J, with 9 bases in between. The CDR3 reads CASSLWSEEKLFF. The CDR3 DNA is TGTGCCAGCAGCTTGTGGTCGGAAGAAAAACTGTTTTTT.

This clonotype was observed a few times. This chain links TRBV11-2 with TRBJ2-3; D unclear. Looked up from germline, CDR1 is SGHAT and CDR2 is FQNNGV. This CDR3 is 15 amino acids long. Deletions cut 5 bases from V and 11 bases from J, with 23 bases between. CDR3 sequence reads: CASSLEYQSTVMQYF. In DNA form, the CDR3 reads TGTGCCAGCAGCCTCGAATATCAAAGCACAGTTATGCAGTATTTT.

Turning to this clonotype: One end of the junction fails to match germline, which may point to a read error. CDR3 sequence (DNA): TGTGCCAACAGTCCCCGGCGGCGGACAAACACCGGGGAGCTGTTTTTT. This gives the protein CANSPRRRTNTGELFF. The chain has TRBV12-3 or TRBV12-4 and TRBJ2-2, with D maybe TRBD1 (5 bases). The CDR3 has 16 residues.

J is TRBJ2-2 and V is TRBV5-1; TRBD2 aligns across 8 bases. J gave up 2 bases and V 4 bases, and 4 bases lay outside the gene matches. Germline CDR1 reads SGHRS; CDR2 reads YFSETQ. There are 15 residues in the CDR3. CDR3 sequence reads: CASSRLALNTGELFF. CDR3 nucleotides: TGCGCCAGCAGCCGACTAGCGTTAAACACCGGGGAGCTGTTTTTT.

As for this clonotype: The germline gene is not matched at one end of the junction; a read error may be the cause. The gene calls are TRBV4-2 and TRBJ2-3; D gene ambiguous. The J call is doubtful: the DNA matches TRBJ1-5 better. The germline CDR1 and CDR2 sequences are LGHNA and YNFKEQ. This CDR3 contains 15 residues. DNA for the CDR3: TGTGCCGGCAGCCAAGAAGTTAGGATGGCAGATACGCAGCATTTT. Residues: CAGSQEVRMADTQHF.

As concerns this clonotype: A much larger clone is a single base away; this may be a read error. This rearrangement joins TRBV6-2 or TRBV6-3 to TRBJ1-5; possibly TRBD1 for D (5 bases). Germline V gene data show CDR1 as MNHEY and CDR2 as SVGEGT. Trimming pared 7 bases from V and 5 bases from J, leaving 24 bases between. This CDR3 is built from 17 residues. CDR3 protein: CASTQTPDKGLDQPQHF. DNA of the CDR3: TGTGCCAGCACCCAGACTCCGGACAAGGGGCTGGATCAGCCCCAGCATTTT.

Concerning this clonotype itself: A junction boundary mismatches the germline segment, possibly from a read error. CDR3 in DNA: TGTGCCAGCGGTCCGACAGGGGGACCCTACGAGCACTACTTC. Its protein is CASGPTGGPYEHYF. The chain links TRBV28 to TRBJ2-7; 9 bases map to TRBD1. Per the germline V gene, CDR1 is MDHEN and CDR2 is SYDVKM. This CDR3 region has 14 residues.

The chain's CDR3 is CASSASGGASYEQYF. CDR3 coding DNA: TGTGCCAGCAGTGCAAGCGGGGGGGCCTCCTACGAGCAGTACTTC. The chain couples TRBV6-1 to TRBJ2-7; TRBD2 matches at 10 bases. This CDR3 has 15 amino acids. Germline-derived CDR1 and CDR2 are MNHNS and SASEGT. The junction had 3 bases not matched to a gene; V was cut back by 4 bases and J by 0 bases.

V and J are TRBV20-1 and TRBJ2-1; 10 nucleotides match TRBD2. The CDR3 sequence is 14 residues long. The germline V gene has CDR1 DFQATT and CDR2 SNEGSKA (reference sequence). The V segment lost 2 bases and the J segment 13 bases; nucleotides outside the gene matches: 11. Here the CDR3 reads CSARTSGAGNVQFF. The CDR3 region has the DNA TGCAGTGCTAGAACTAGCGGGGCTGGCAATGTACAGTTCTTC.

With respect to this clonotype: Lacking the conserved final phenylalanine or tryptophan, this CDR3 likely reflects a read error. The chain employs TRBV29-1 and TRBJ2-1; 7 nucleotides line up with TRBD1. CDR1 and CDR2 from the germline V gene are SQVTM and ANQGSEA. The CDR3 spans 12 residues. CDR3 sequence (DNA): TGTAGCGTTAGACAGGGTGGGAATGAGCAGTTCCTC. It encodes CSVRQGGNEQFL.

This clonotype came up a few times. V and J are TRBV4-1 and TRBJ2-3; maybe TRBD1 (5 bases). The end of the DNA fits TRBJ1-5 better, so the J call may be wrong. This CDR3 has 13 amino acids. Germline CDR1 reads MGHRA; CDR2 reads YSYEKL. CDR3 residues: CASSQDGADTQHF. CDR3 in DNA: TGCGCCAGCAGCCAAGATGGGGCAGATACGCAGCATTTT.

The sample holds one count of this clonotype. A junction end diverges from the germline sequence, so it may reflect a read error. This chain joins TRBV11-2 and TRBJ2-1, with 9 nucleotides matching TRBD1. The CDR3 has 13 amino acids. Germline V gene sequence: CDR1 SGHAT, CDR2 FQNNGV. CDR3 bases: TGTGCCAGCAGCCCCGACAGGGGGAATGATCAGCTCTTC. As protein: CASSPDRGNDQLF.

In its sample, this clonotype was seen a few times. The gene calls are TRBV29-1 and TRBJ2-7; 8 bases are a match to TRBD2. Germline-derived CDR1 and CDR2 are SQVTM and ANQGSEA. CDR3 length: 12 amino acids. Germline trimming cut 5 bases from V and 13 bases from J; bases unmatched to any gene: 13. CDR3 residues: CSVRAGGSGQYF. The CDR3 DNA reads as TGCAGCGTTAGGGCGGGAGGTTCAGGGCAATACTTC.